A single sample is the source of the 2 T cell receptor beta chains below, sequenced in a study of molecular identifiers for immune sequencing clone quantification. TCRdb passed the PCR reads through MiXCR, listing each CDR3 protein once. The sample holds a few hundred thousand distinct CDR3 sequences, roughly 24% seen once. Sequencing input: naive CD8+ T cells from blood, with Jurkat cell RNA spiked in. Noted subset: FACS-sorted CD8+CD4-CCR7+CD45RA+ naive T cells. The receptors shown here come from a human donor in good health. Some libraries in this study had Jurkat cell RNA spiked in.

Turning to this clonotype: A single base separates this from a much larger clone, so it may be a read error. This chain links TRBV21-1 with TRBJ2-3. TRBV21-1 has pseudogene status. This CDR3 spans 16 amino acids. Here the CDR3 reads CASSTPERNSTDTQYF. As DNA, the CDR3 is TGTGCCAGCAGCACTCCGGAACGTAACAGCACAGATACGCAGTATTTT.

The V gene is TRBV27, the J gene TRBJ2-6; 7 bases align to TRBD1. The CDR3 is 16 residues long. Germline loops: CDR1 MNHEY, CDR2 SMNVEV (reference sequence). Unmatched junction bases numbered 4, after V lost 3 bases and J lost 2 bases. CDR3 sequence (DNA): TGTGCCAGCAGTTTGGGCACAGGGGCTGGGGCCAACGTCCTGACTTTC. Protein: CASSLGTGAGANVLTF.